In this sample, the clone carrying this T cell receptor beta chain turned up many times. What it recognizes is unknown. The CDR3 contains 15 residues. J was trimmed by 4 bases and V by 6 bases; bases with no gene match: 10. Germline-derived CDR1 and CDR2 are SGHRS and YFSETQ. A universal primer site came from template switching; cDNA carried unique molecular identifiers. In TCRdb, the 5' RACE reads were re-called with MiXCR into one record per CDR3 protein. This table has around 240,000 distinct CDR3 sequences, approximately 7% appearing once. This sample stems from a study of identical twins. Study-level results: Instead of following the same donors, the conclusions were based on cross-sectional statistical analysis. Among beta out-of-frame sequences, excess sharing between twins appeared weaker. Twin-shared out-of-frame alpha sequences were enriched for low generation probability.

The sample was also linked to a second study, of yellow fever vaccine responses in identical twins.

V usage is TRBV5-1 and J usage is TRBJ2-1; TRBD1 agrees at 7 bases. The specimen was memory (CD45RO+) T cells sorted from blood. This clonotype was obtained from a woman aged 18-35 years in good health. The CDR3 protein is CASTFLQGNYNEQFF. Here the CDR3 DNA reads TGCGCCAGCACCTTCTTACAGGGGAATTACAATGAGCAGTTCTTC.